This T cell receptor beta chain comes out of a study of T-cell memory formation after mild COVID-19. Study-wide results and limits: CD4+ contracting clones were found mainly in CM and EM, and CD8+ ones in EMRA. Cross-reactive memory appears to have joined, as suggested by some responding clones showing up in pre-infection memory. Balance between CD4 and CD8 was seen in clones contracting day 15 to 85, and a CD4+ lean was seen in later expanders.

J was trimmed by 2 bases and V by 4 bases; bases with no gene match: 7. The CDR3 covers 18 residues. Germline values: CDR1 SGHAT, CDR2 FQNNGV. Employing constant-segment primers, 5'RACE generated TCR alpha and TCR beta cDNA libraries bearing sample barcodes and UMIs. A single record per CDR3 protein comes from TCRdb applying MiXCR to the 5' RACE reads. The sample consists of under 300,000 distinct CDR3 sequences, roughly a tenth of them appearing once. Regarding this clonotype: The antigen remains undetermined.

The sample was PBMCs or a T cell subset sorted from them (not recorded which). The V call is TRBV11-2, the J call TRBJ2-2, with 13 positions matching TRBD2. The clonotype originates from a man between 18 and 29 years old who had mild COVID-19 (a few samples of this study predate the infection). Cell type and time point are not known. The CDR3 protein is CASSSRLAGGFNTGELFF. In DNA form, the CDR3 reads TGTGCCAGCAGCTCCCGACTAGCGGGGGGCTTCAACACCGGGGAGCTGTTTTTT. Full variable domain (remainder filled in from reference TRBV11-2 and TRBJ2-2): EAGVAQSPRYKIIEKRQSVAFWCNPISGHATLYWYQQILGQGPKLLIQFQNNGVVDDSQLPKDRFSAERLKGVDSTLKIQPAKLEDSAVYLCASSSRLAGGFNTGELFFGEGSRLTVL.